The rows below give T cell receptor beta chains drawn from one sample of a study of blood T cell repertoires in COVID-19. Profiled with immunoSEQ multiplex PCR; TCRdb holds only in-frame clones, not every one. The sample carries more than 95,000 clones, about 91% recorded once. The specimen was peripheral blood. The source of these receptors is a human donor in a cohort sampled during active COVID-19. CDR3s include the opening cysteine and the closing phenylalanine or tryptophan. The order of the fields is V gene, J gene, D gene, clone size, CDR3 protein, CDR3 DNA. A D gene is named only where the DNA matches it firmly. Not every row has a clone size; where given, it reads once, few, many or a size class.

TRBV2	TRBJ2-5	.	.	CASNQGRGETQYF	TGTGCCAGCAACCAGGGGCGTGGGGAGACCCAGTACTTC
TRBV7-9	TRBJ1-1	.	.	CAGAGSMNTEAFF	TGTGCGGGGGCAGGATCCATGAACACTGAAGCTTTCTTT
TRBV9	TRBJ1-1	.	.	CASSVDRNTEAFF	TGTGCCAGCAGCGTAGACAGGAACACTGAAGCTTTCTTT
TRBV9	TRBJ1-5	.	.	CASSVGSGKVPQHF	TGTGCCAGCAGCGTAGGGTCAGGGAAGGTCCCTCAGCATTTT
TRBV6-5	TRBJ1-5	TRBD1	few	CASSYRWTGSNQPQHF	TGTGCCAGCAGTTATAGGTGGACAGGTAGTAATCAGCCCCAGCATTTT
TRBV5-1	TRBJ2-1	TRBD2	.	CASSQTSGRNNEQFF	TGCGCCAGCAGCCAGACTAGCGGGAGAAACAATGAGCAGTTCTTC
TRBV11-2	TRBJ1-6	.	.	CASSFPGAPGRYNSPLHF	TGTGCCAGCAGCTTCCCAGGGGCCCCCGGGCGATATAATTCACCCCTCCACTTT
TRBV5-5	TRBJ1-1	TRBD1	once	CASSLRTGGNTEAFF	TGTGCCAGCAGCTTACGGACAGGAGGGAACACTGAAGCTTTCTTT
TRBV27	TRBJ2-7	TRBD2	.	CASSRREGNEQYF	TGTGCCAGCAGTAGGAGGGAGGGGAACGAGCAGTACTTC
TRBV5-1	TRBJ2-3	.	.	CASSLAPPGLADTQYF	TGCGCCAGCAGCTTGGCCCCTCCGGGTTTGGCAGATACGCAGTATTTT
TRBV4-2	TRBJ2-3	TRBD2	.	CASSQALAGVPTDTQYF	TGTGCCAGCAGCCAAGCTCTAGCGGGGGTCCCAACAGATACGCAGTATTTT
TRBV9	TRBJ2-7	TRBD2	.	CASSVGLAGGYEQYF	TGTGCCAGCAGCGTCGGGCTAGCGGGGGGGTACGAGCAGTACTTC
TRBV19	TRBJ2-7	.	.	CASSIGSGPYEQYF	TGTGCCAGTAGTATCGGTAGCGGACCATACGAGCAGTACTTC
TRBV6-5	TRBJ2-3	.	.	CASSFRASGTDTQYF	TGTGCCAGTTCCTTCCGAGCTAGCGGCACAGATACGCAGTATTTT
TRBV19	TRBJ2-7	TRBD2	.	CASKRTSGPYEQYF	TGTGCCAGTAAGCGGACTAGCGGTCCCTACGAGCAGTACTTC
TRBV6-5	TRBJ2-1	.	.	CASSYKGRGVYNEQFF	TGTGCCAGCAGTTACAAGGGCCGCGGGGTCTACAATGAGCAGTTCTTC
TRBV19	TRBJ2-5	.	.	CASTEGGEGTETQYF	TGTGCCAGCACAGAAGGGGGAGAGGGGACGGAGACCCAGTACTTC
TRBV19	TRBJ2-1	.	.	CASSILARSSYNEQFF	TGTGCCAGTAGTATCCTGGCGAGGAGCTCCTACAATGAGCAGTTCTTC
TRBV19	TRBJ2-2	TRBD2	few	CASSIGLAGGPRELFF	TGTGCCAGTAGTATTGGCCTAGCGGGAGGGCCGCGGGAGCTGTTTTTT
TRBV6-5	TRBJ1-2	.	.	CASSYSVAVGSYGYTF	TGTGCCAGCAGTTACTCGGTCGCCGTAGGGAGCTATGGCTACACCTTC
TRBV24-1	TRBJ2-1	TRBD1	.	CATSDLPGTGDRNEQFF	TGTGCCACCAGTGATTTGCCGGGGACAGGGGACCGCAATGAGCAGTTCTTC
TRBV25-1	TRBJ1-2	TRBD1	.	CASSLPGTGRRGYTF	TGTGCCAGCAGTCTTCCCGGGACAGGGAGACGCGGCTACACCTTC
TRBV6-2/TRBV6-3	TRBJ2-3	TRBD2	.	CASSLTGTSGLTSTDTQYF	TGTGCCAGCAGTTTAACTGGGACTAGCGGACTTACTAGCACAGATACGCAGTATTTT
TRBV5-6	TRBJ2-3	.	.	CASSPPPGGRAMDTQYF	TGTGCCAGCAGCCCCCCCCCGGGCGGGCGGGCCATGGATACGCAGTATTTT
TRBV11-1	TRBJ2-4	.	.	CASSRTGTLAKNIQYF	TGTGCCAGCAGTAGAACCGGGACACTAGCCAAAAACATTCAGTACTTC
TRBV5-6	TRBJ1-6	.	.	CASSSAGGPNNSPLHF	TGTGCCAGCAGCTCGGCGGGAGGACCTAATAATTCACCCCTCCACTTT
TRBV19	TRBJ1-5	.	.	CASSIAYGNQPQHF	TGTGCCAGTAGTATAGCGTATGGCAATCAGCCCCAGCATTTT
TRBV19	TRBJ1-1	TRBD1	.	CASSRRTGGFSVMNTEAFF	TGTGCCAGTAGTAGGCGTACAGGGGGCTTTTCGGTAATGAACACTGAAGCTTTCTTT
TRBV6-6	TRBJ1-1	.	.	CASSYPQSSLEAFF	TGTGCCAGCAGTTACCCACAGTCTTCTCTTGAAGCTTTCTTT
TRBV5-1	TRBJ1-5	.	once	CASSPGGGNQPQHF	TGCGCCAGCAGCCCGGGGGGCGGAAATCAGCCCCAGCATTTT
TRBV2	TRBJ2-1	.	.	CASSEEAFNEQFF	TGTGCCAGCAGTGAAGAAGCTTTCAATGAGCAGTTCTTC
TRBV29-1	TRBJ2-7	.	.	CSVEDGGSYEQYF	TGCAGCGTTGAAGACGGGGGATCCTACGAGCAGTACTTC
TRBV30	TRBJ1-4	.	.	CAWREGTNEKLFF	TGTGCCTGGAGGGAGGGCACTAATGAAAAACTGTTTTTT
TRBV5-1	TRBJ1-2	TRBD1	.	CASSLDLLVAGQGRYGYTF	TGCGCCAGCAGCTTGGATCTGTTAGTGGCGGGACAGGGGCGGTATGGCTACACCTTC
TRBV18	TRBJ2-7	TRBD2	.	CASSPLASGLGGVYEQYF	TGTGCCAGCTCACCCCTGGCTAGCGGGTTGGGAGGGGTCTACGAGCAGTACTTC
TRBV30	TRBJ1-1	.	.	CAWSVLSRAVVEAFF	TGTGCCTGGAGTGTACTAAGCAGGGCGGTAGTTGAAGCTTTCTTT
TRBV7-6	TRBJ2-1	TRBD2	.	CASSLGPGGQNEQFF	TGTGCCAGCAGCTTAGGGCCGGGGGGGCAAAATGAGCAGTTCTTC
TRBV19	TRBJ2-1	.	.	CASSQGNEQFF	TGTGCCAGCAGCCAGGGGAATGAGCAGTTCTTC
TRBV11-1	TRBJ1-5	.	.	CASSSGQSNQPQHF	TGTGCCAGCAGCTCGGGACAAAGCAATCAGCCCCAGCATTTT
TRBV6-6	TRBJ1-2	TRBD1	.	CASSRVQGRAETYGYTF	TGTGCCAGCAGTCGAGTACAGGGGAGAGCCGAAACCTATGGCTACACCTTC
TRBV5-5	TRBJ1-1	.	.	CASSLRPGVTEAFF	TGTGCCAGCAGCTTGAGGCCAGGGGTCACTGAAGCTTTCTTT
TRBV7-2	TRBJ2-2	TRBD2	.	CASSQAGVNTGELFF	TGTGCCAGCAGCCAGGCGGGGGTTAACACCGGGGAGCTGTTTTTT
TRBV4-1	TRBJ2-7	.	.	CASSHSGAYEQYF	TGCGCCAGCAGCCATTCGGGAGCCTACGAGCAGTACTTC
TRBV27	TRBJ2-7	TRBD1	.	CASRRAGGQPYSYEQYF	TGTGCCAGCAGAAGGGCAGGGGGCCAGCCCTACTCCTACGAGCAGTACTTC
TRBV12-3/TRBV12-4	TRBJ2-4	.	.	CASSPGHQDIQYF	TGTGCCAGCAGTCCGGGACACCAGGACATTCAGTACTTC
TRBV7-2	TRBJ2-7	.	.	CASSLTPSSYEQYF	TGTGCCAGCAGCTTAACTCCAAGCTCCTACGAGCAGTACTTC
TRBV6-5	TRBJ2-1	.	.	CASSYLSAVGNEQFF	TGTGCCAGCAGTTACCTTTCAGCGGTAGGTAATGAGCAGTTCTTC
TRBV5-1	TRBJ2-1	.	.	CASRFTRDSSYNEQFF	TGCGCCAGCAGGTTCACCCGGGACTCTTCCTACAATGAGCAGTTCTTC